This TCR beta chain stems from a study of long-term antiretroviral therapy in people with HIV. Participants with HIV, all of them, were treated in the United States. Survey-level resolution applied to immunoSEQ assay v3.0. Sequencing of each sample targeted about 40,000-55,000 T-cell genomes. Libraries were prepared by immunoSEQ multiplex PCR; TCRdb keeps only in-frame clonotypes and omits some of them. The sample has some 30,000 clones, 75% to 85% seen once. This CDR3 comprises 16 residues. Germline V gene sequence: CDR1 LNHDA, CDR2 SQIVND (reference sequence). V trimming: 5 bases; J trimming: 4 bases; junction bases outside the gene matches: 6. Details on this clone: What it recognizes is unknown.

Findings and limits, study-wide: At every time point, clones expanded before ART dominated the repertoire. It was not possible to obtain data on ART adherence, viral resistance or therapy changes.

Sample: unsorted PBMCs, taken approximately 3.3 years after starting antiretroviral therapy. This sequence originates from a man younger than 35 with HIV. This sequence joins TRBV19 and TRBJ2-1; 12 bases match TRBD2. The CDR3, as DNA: TGTGCCAGTAGTCCCCTCCTAGCGGGAGGGTACAATGAGCAGTTCTTC. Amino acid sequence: CASSPLLAGGYNEQFF. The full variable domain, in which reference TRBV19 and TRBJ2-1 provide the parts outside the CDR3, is DGGITQSPKYLFRKEGQNVTLSCEQNLNHDAMYWYRQDPGQGLRLIYYSQIVNDFQKGDIAEGYSVSREKKESFPLTVTSAQKNPTAFYLCASSPLLAGGYNEQFFGPGTRLTVL.